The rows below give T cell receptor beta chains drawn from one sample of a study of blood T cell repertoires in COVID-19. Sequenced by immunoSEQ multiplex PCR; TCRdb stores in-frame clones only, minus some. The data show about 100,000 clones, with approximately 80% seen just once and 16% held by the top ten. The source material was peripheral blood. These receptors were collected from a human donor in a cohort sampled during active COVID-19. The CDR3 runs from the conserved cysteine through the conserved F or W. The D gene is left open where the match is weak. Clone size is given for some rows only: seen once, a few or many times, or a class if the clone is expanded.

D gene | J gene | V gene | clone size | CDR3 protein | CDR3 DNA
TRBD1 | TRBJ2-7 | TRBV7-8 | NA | CASSPRDRGTEQYF | TGTGCCAGCAGCCCCCGGGACAGGGGAACGGAGCAGTACTTC
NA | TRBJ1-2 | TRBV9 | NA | CASSVDQERGAYTF | TGTGCCAGCAGCGTAGATCAAGAGCGAGGTGCCTACACCTTC
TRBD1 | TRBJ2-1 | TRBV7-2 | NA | CASSRQGFNEQFF | TGTGCCAGCAGCAGACAGGGATTCAATGAGCAGTTCTTC
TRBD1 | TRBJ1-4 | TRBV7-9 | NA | CASSMGQGAQSGSEKLFF | TGTGCCAGCAGCATGGGACAGGGGGCGCAATCTGGCAGTGAAAAACTGTTTTTT
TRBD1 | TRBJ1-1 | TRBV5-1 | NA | CASSPRDRATRVNTEAFF | TGCGCCAGCAGCCCCCGGGACAGAGCGACCAGGGTGAACACTGAAGCTTTCTTT
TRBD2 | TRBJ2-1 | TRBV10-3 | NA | CAIRGVTSGTFLGQKYHQFF | TGTGCCATCAGAGGAGTCACTAGCGGGACCTTCCTGGGACAAAAATATCATCAGTTCTTC
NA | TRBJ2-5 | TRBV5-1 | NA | CASSLPSGPQETQYF | TGCGCCAGCAGCTTGCCGAGCGGACCGCAAGAGACCCAGTACTTC
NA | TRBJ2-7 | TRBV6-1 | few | CASSEASSSYEQYF | TGTGCCAGCAGTGAAGCATCCAGCTCCTACGAGCAGTACTTC
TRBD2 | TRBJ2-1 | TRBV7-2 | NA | CASRGALAGAISEQFF | TGTGCCAGCAGAGGGGCCCTAGCGGGAGCGATAAGTGAGCAGTTCTTC
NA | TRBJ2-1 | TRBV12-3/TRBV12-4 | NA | CASSSRTAQQFF | TGTGCCAGCAGTTCGCGGACAGCCCAGCAGTTCTTC
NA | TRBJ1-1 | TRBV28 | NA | CATSSPGENTEAFF | TGTGCCACCTCATCCCCGGGGGAGAACACTGAAGCTTTCTTT
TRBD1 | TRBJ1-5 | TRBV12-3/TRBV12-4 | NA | CASSGTGAQPQHF | TGTGCCAGCAGTGGGACAGGGGCTCAGCCCCAGCATTTT
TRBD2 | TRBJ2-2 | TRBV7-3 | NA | CASRLGRPGGGTGELFF | TGTGCCAGCAGATTAGGGCGTCCGGGAGGCGGCACCGGGGAGCTGTTTTTT
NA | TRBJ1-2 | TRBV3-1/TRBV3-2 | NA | CASSQGGYGYTF | TGTGCCAGCAGCCAAGGAGGATATGGCTACACCTTC
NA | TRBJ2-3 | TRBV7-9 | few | CASSDLKRASTDTQYF | TGTGCCAGCAGCGACCTCAAGCGGGCCAGCACAGATACGCAGTATTTT
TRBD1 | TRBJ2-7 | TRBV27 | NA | CASSRTGTGTYEQYF | TGTGCCAGCAGTCGAACGGGGACAGGAACCTACGAGCAGTACTTC
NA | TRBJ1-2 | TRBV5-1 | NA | CASSLAAGSAFYGYTF | TGCGCCAGCAGCTTGGCCGCGGGTTCGGCGTTCTATGGCTACACCTTC
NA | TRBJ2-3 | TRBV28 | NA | CAGGGRSTDTQYF | TGTGCCGGGGGGGGCCGCTCCACAGATACGCAGTATTTT
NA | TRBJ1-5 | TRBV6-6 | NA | CASSYSGGGNQPQHF | TGTGCCAGCAGTTACTCGGGGGGAGGCAATCAGCCCCAGCATTTT
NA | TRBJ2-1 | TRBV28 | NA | CASSLSWRERYNEQFF | TGTGCCAGCAGTTTGAGTTGGAGGGAGAGATACAATGAGCAGTTCTTC
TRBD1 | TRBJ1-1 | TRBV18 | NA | CASQQQGRTEAFF | TGTGCCAGCCAGCAACAGGGGCGCACTGAAGCTTTCTTT
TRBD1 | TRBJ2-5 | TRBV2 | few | CASSRQGVRETQYF | TGTGCCAGCAGTCGACAGGGGGTAAGGGAGACCCAGTACTTC
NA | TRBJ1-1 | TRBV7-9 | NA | CASSQIRDMNTEAFF | TGTGCCAGCAGCCAAATTCGAGACATGAACACTGAAGCTTTCTTT
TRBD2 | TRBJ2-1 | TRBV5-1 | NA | CASSIGLAAIYNEQFF | TGCGCCAGCAGCATCGGACTAGCGGCAATCTACAATGAGCAGTTCTTC
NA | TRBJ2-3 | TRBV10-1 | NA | CASSVPGTDTQYF | TGCGCCAGCAGTGTACCGGGCACAGATACGCAGTATTTT
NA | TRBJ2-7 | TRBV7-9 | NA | CASSLSMVAYEQYF | TGTGCCAGCAGCCTCAGTATGGTGGCCTACGAGCAGTACTTC
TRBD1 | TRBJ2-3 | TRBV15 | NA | CATAGQGEADTQYF | TGTGCCACCGCAGGACAGGGGGAGGCAGATACGCAGTATTTT
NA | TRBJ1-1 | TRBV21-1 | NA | CASSKRAFF | TGTGCCAGCAGCAAGCGAGCTTTCTTT
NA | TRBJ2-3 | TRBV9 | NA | CASSPGGGPDTQYF | TGTGCCAGCAGCCCTGGAGGCGGCCCAGATACGCAGTATTTT
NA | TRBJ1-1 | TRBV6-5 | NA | CASTQRNIPRAEAFF | TGTGCCAGCACCCAAAGAAACATCCCCCGGGCTGAAGCTTTCTTT
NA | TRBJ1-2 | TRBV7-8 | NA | CASSLPTEASSGYTF | TGTGCCAGCAGCTTGCCGACGGAGGCTTCTTCCGGCTACACCTTC
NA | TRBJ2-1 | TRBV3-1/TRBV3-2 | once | CASSQGGSGDEQFF | TGTGCCAGCAGCCAAGGTGGTAGCGGTGATGAGCAGTTCTTC
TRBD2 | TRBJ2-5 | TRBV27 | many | CASTAPGGETQYF | TGTGCCAGCACCGCCCCGGGGGGTGAGACCCAGTACTTC
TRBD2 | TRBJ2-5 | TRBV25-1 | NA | CASLTSGRAQETQYF | TGTGCCAGCCTTACTAGCGGGAGGGCCCAGGAGACCCAGTACTTC
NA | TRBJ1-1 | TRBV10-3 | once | CAIRPEQGGSEAFF | TGTGCCATCAGACCCGAACAGGGTGGGTCTGAAGCTTTCTTT
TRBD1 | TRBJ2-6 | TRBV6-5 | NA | CASSSTGGGGANVLTF | TGTGCCAGCAGTTCCACAGGGGGCGGTGGGGCCAACGTCCTGACTTTC
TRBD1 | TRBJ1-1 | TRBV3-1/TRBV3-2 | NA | CASSQKDREGTEAFF | TGTGCCAGCAGCCAGAAGGACAGGGAGGGCACTGAAGCTTTCTTT
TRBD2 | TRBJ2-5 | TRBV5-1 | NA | CASSLSGGGSGETQYF | TGCGCCAGCAGCTTGTCGGGGGGAGGGTCCGGAGAGACCCAGTACTTC
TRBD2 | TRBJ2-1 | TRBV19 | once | CASSIGTSRYNEQFF | TGTGCCAGTAGTATCGGGACTAGTCGGTACAATGAGCAGTTCTTC
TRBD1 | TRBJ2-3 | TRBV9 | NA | CASSVGQGKTDTQYF | TGTGCCAGCAGCGTAGGACAGGGGAAGACAGATACGCAGTATTTT
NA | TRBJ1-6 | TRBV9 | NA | CASSVTGGYGSPLHF | TGTGCCAGCAGCGTAACGGGGGGGTATGGTTCACCCCTCCACTTT
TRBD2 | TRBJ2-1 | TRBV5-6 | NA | CASSLSGVYEQFF | TGTGCCAGCAGCCTCAGCGGGGTCTATGAGCAGTTCTTC
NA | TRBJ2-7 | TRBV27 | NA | CASRVQGFGSYEQYF | TGTGCCAGCAGGGTACAGGGCTTCGGCTCCTACGAGCAGTACTTC
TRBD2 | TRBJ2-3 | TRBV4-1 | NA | CASSQSGTSGTDTQYF | TGCGCCAGCAGCCAATCCGGGACTAGCGGGACAGATACGCAGTATTTT
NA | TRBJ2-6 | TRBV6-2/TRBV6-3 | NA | CASSYGGAGANVLTF | TGTGCCAGCAGTTACGGAGGGGCAGGGGCCAACGTCCTGACTTTC
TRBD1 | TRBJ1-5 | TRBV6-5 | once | CASSRDRLQPQHF | TGTGCCAGCAGTCGGGACAGGCTTCAGCCCCAGCATTTT
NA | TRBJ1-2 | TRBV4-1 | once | CASSPREATYGYTF | TGCGCCAGCAGTCCTAGGGAGGCTACATATGGCTACACCTTC
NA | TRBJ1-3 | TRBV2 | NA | CASRVSLGNTIYF | TGTGCCAGCAGGGTCAGTTTGGGAAACACCATATATTTT
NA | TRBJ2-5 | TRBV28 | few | CATRRGTNYQETQYF | TGTGCCACCAGGCGGGGGACAAATTACCAAGAGACCCAGTACTTC
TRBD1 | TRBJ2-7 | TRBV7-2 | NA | CASSQDRVREQYF | TGTGCCAGCAGCCAGGACAGGGTACGCGAGCAGTACTTC
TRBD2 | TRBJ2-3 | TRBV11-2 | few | CASSWGGLNTDTQYF | TGTGCCAGCAGCTGGGGGGGGTTGAACACAGATACGCAGTATTTT
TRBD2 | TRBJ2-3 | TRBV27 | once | CASSLKLGQGLAGGKESTDTQYF | TGTGCCAGCAGTTTAAAGTTGGGACAGGGGCTAGCGGGAGGGAAGGAAAGCACAGATACGCAGTATTTT
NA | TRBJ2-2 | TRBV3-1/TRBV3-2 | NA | CASSSPRPDTGELFF | TGTGCCAGCAGCTCCCCCAGGCCGGACACCGGGGAGCTGTTTTTT
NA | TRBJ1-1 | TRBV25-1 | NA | CASIRSGGNTEAFF | TGTGCCAGCATTCGTTCCGGCGGGAACACTGAAGCTTTCTTT
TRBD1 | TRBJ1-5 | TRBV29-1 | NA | CSVGTGGNQPQHF | TGCAGCGTGGGGACAGGGGGCAATCAGCCCCAGCATTTT
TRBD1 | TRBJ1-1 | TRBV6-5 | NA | CASSYRGTAIGAEAFF | TGTGCCAGCAGTTACCGAGGGACAGCAATTGGCGCTGAAGCTTTCTTT
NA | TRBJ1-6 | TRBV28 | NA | CASSFVQVNSPLHF | TGTGCCAGCAGTTTTGTGCAGGTCAATTCACCCCTCCACTTT
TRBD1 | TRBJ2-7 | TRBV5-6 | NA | CASSLEIGAGDRRYEQYF | TGTGCCAGCAGCTTGGAAATTGGGGCAGGGGACAGAAGGTACGAGCAGTACTTC
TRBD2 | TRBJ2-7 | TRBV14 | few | CASSVSGQPYEQYF | TGTGCCAGCAGCGTTAGCGGGCAACCCTACGAGCAGTACTTC
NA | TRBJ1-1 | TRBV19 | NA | CASSISGLGGTEAFF | TGTGCCAGTAGTATATCGGGACTCGGGGGTACTGAAGCTTTCTTT